This T cell receptor beta chain is from a study of shared clonotypes between healthy human individuals. Study-level background: Three plates each covered CD4 naive and memory; CD8 naive two, CD8 memory one.

CD8 cells classed as naive were CD45RO-negative and positively selected for CCR7, excluding terminally differentiated effector memory CD45RA+ cells. All donors qualified as healthy HIV-negative adults and had experienced no recent acute infections or vaccinations. Several immunoSEQ plates held equal portions of the genomic DNA taken from each subset. The repertoire was sequenced with immunoSEQ multiplex PCR; TCRdb's copy has only in-frame clones and lacks some. The sample holds hundreds of thousands of clones, 85% to 95% seen once. Germline lookup yields CDR1 SGHRS and CDR2 YFSETQ. This CDR3 region has 16 residues. Trimming removed 4 bases from V and 0 bases from J, with 17 bases in between.

This sequence was found in a woman aged 25 to 39 in good health. The rearrangement links TRBV5-1 to TRBJ2-7; D might be TRBD2 (6 bases). Sequencing was carried out using naive CD8+ T cells sorted from blood. CDR3 region: CASSENSGLRSYEQYF. The CDR3 DNA reads as TGCGCCAGCAGCGAAAATAGCGGCCTACGCTCCTACGAGCAGTACTTC. Full variable domain (rest looked up from reference TRBV5-1 and TRBJ2-7): KAGVTQTPRYLIKTRGQQVTLSCSPISGHRSVSWYQQTPGQGLQFLFEYFSETQRNKGNFPGRFSGRQFSNSRSEMNVSTLELGDSALYLCASSENSGLRSYEQYFGPGTRLTVT.